The sample holds many counts of the clone carrying this TCR beta chain. Its antigen is still unknown. A second PCR of 7 to 11 cycles used a sample-barcoded 5' primer and a J-beta primer mix. From the 5' RACE reads, TCRdb called clonotypes with MiXCR, one entry per CDR3 protein. In the table there are around 580,000 distinct CDR3 sequences, roughly 43% of which are singletons. These data originate in a study of blood T cells in healthy people across ages. This CDR3 comprises 16 residues. The V gene end was trimmed by 5 bases and the J gene end by 4 bases; junction bases not matched to a gene: 10. From germline, CDR1 is MNHNY and CDR2 SVGAGI (reference sequence). Study-wide results and limits: The donors' CMV status was not determined, possibly confounding changes in expanded clonotypes. Older age went with lower TCR beta diversity per million T cells, in a roughly linear way.

Input material: blood. This TCR derives from a man older than 75 in good health. The V gene is TRBV6-6, the J gene TRBJ2-5, with 10 bases lining up with TRBD1. The CDR3 DNA sequence: TGTGCCAGCAGTGACCCCCCCGACAGGGGGCGAGAGACCCAGTACTTC. Translating gives CASSDPPDRGRETQYF.